This is a list of T cell receptor beta chains from one sample in a study of cytomegalovirus exposure and HLA in healthy donors. Generated by immunoSEQ multiplex PCR, the TCRdb table keeps only in-frame clones and is missing some. The table records 200,000 to 300,000 clones, roughly four fifths of them present only once. Sample: PBMCs. The receptor set was obtained from a woman aged 60-75 years in good health and CMV-seropositive. CDR3s include the opening cysteine and the closing phenylalanine or tryptophan. The order of the fields is V gene, clone size, CDR3 length, J gene, D gene, CDR3 DNA, CDR3 protein. A D gene is named only where the DNA matches it firmly. Some rows have no size entry. The others give once, few or many, or a class for an expanded clone.

v_gene: TRBV18; abundance: few; len: 15; j_gene: TRBJ2-7; d_gene: TRBD2; CDR3nt: TGTGCCAGCTCCCCCACTAGCGGGAGCTCCTACGAGCAGTACTTC; CDR3aa: CASSPTSGSSYEQYF
v_gene: TRBV19; abundance: -; len: 12; j_gene: TRBJ2-1; d_gene: TRBD2; CDR3nt: TGTGCCAGTAGTTCGGGACTAGCGGTACAGTTCTTC; CDR3aa: CASSSGLAVQFF
v_gene: TRBV19; abundance: -; len: 14; j_gene: TRBJ2-3; d_gene: TRBD1; CDR3nt: TGTGCCAGTACCCTGACAGGGGTATTTGATACGCAGTATTTT; CDR3aa: CASTLTGVFDTQYF
v_gene: TRBV10-1; abundance: -; len: 14; j_gene: TRBJ2-7; d_gene: TRBD1; CDR3nt: TGCGCCAGCAGCACGGGGACAGGGATGGTCAAGCAGTACTTC; CDR3aa: CASSTGTGMVKQYF
v_gene: TRBV13; abundance: -; len: 14; j_gene: TRBJ2-5; d_gene: -; CDR3nt: TGTGCCAGCAGCTTATCCACTAGGAGAGAGACCCAGTACTTC; CDR3aa: CASSLSTRRETQYF
v_gene: TRBV4-1; abundance: -; len: 18; j_gene: TRBJ2-7; d_gene: TRBD2; CDR3nt: TGCGCCAGCAGCCAAGACCCACTCTCTCTAGCGGGGGCCTACGAGCAGTACTTC; CDR3aa: CASSQDPLSLAGAYEQYF
v_gene: TRBV18; abundance: -; len: 15; j_gene: TRBJ2-1; d_gene: -; CDR3nt: TGTGCCAGCTCAGCCGAACAGGGTTCCTACAATGAGCAGTTCTTC; CDR3aa: CASSAEQGSYNEQFF
v_gene: TRBV7-3; abundance: -; len: 15; j_gene: TRBJ2-2; d_gene: TRBD2; CDR3nt: TGTGCCAGCAGCTTGGGACTAGCGGGAAGCGGGGAGCTGTTTTTT; CDR3aa: CASSLGLAGSGELFF
v_gene: TRBV11-2; abundance: -; len: 18; j_gene: TRBJ2-4; d_gene: TRBD1; CDR3nt: TGTGCCAGCAGCCACCGGGACAGGGGGCTCCGGGGAAAAAACATTCAGTACTTC; CDR3aa: CASSHRDRGLRGKNIQYF
v_gene: TRBV10-3; abundance: once; len: 12; j_gene: TRBJ2-7; d_gene: TRBD1; CDR3nt: TGTGCCATCGGGACAGCCTCCTACGAGCAGTACTTC; CDR3aa: CAIGTASYEQYF
v_gene: TRBV28; abundance: few; len: 15; j_gene: TRBJ2-2; d_gene: TRBD1; CDR3nt: TGTGCCAGCAGTTTTACAGGGGGAGGTACCGGGGAGCTGTTTTTT; CDR3aa: CASSFTGGGTGELFF
v_gene: TRBV7-2; abundance: -; len: 16; j_gene: TRBJ1-3; d_gene: TRBD1; CDR3nt: TGTGCCAGCAGCTTAGGACAGGGGGGAACTGGAAACACCATATATTTT; CDR3aa: CASSLGQGGTGNTIYF
v_gene: TRBV7-9; abundance: -; len: 16; j_gene: TRBJ2-1; d_gene: TRBD2; CDR3nt: TGTGCCAGCAGCTTTCCCATCCGGACTAGCGGCAATGAGCAGTTCTTC; CDR3aa: CASSFPIRTSGNEQFF
v_gene: TRBV11-2; abundance: -; len: 17; j_gene: TRBJ2-6; d_gene: -; CDR3nt: TGTGCCAGCAGCTTAAGCCGATTCGGCTCTGGGGCCAACGTCCTGACTTTC; CDR3aa: CASSLSRFGSGANVLTF
v_gene: TRBV6-1; abundance: few; len: 11; j_gene: TRBJ1-1; d_gene: TRBD1; CDR3nt: TGTGCCAGCAGAGGGACAGCGGAAGCTTTCTTT; CDR3aa: CASRGTAEAFF
v_gene: TRBV28; abundance: -; len: 15; j_gene: TRBJ2-1; d_gene: TRBD2; CDR3nt: TGTGCCAGCAGTTTTCGGGCTAGCGGTCGCCAAGGGCAGTTCTTC; CDR3aa: CASSFRASGRQGQFF
v_gene: TRBV27; abundance: -; len: 14; j_gene: TRBJ2-1; d_gene: -; CDR3nt: TGTGCCAGCGGTAGGGGGATCTCGGGGGGTGAGCAGTTCTTC; CDR3aa: CASGRGISGGEQFF
v_gene: TRBV19; abundance: -; len: 18; j_gene: TRBJ2-2; d_gene: TRBD2; CDR3nt: TGTGCCAGTAGTTGGAGCGGGAGGGCCCGGACGAACACCGGGGAGCTGTTTTTT; CDR3aa: CASSWSGRARTNTGELFF
v_gene: TRBV12-1; abundance: -; len: 18; j_gene: TRBJ2-7; d_gene: -; CDR3nt: TGTGCCAGCAGCTGGTTGGGGCCAATAGCGGGTGCCTCCTACGAGCAGTACTTC; CDR3aa: CASSWLGPIAGASYEQYF
v_gene: TRBV28; abundance: once; len: 12; j_gene: TRBJ2-3; d_gene: -; CDR3nt: TGTGCCAGCAGGGCCAGGGAAGATACGCAGTATTTT; CDR3aa: CASRAREDTQYF
v_gene: TRBV14; abundance: once; len: 16; j_gene: TRBJ2-2; d_gene: -; CDR3nt: TGTGCCAGCAGCCAACCCTCCCGGGGAGATACCGGGGAGCTGTTTTTT; CDR3aa: CASSQPSRGDTGELFF
v_gene: TRBV5-6; abundance: few; len: 15; j_gene: TRBJ1-1; d_gene: TRBD1; CDR3nt: TGTGCCAGCAGCTGGGGCACAGGGGGGAACACTGAAGCTTTCTTT; CDR3aa: CASSWGTGGNTEAFF
v_gene: TRBV5-1; abundance: few; len: 14; j_gene: TRBJ2-1; d_gene: -; CDR3nt: TGCGCCAGCACGACTAGGAAGGGGTCAAGTGAGCAGTTCTTC; CDR3aa: CASTTRKGSSEQFF
v_gene: TRBV28; abundance: -; len: 15; j_gene: TRBJ1-5; d_gene: -; CDR3nt: TGTGCCAGCAGTTTAATGGCGGCAGGGTGGCAGCCCCAGCATTTT; CDR3aa: CASSLMAAGWQPQHF
v_gene: TRBV7-8; abundance: -; len: 17; j_gene: TRBJ2-3; d_gene: TRBD2; CDR3nt: TGTGCCAGCAGCTTAATACTAGCGGGAGGAGGCACAGATACGCAGTATTTT; CDR3aa: CASSLILAGGGTDTQYF
v_gene: TRBV12-5; abundance: -; len: 13; j_gene: TRBJ1-1; d_gene: -; CDR3nt: TGTGCTAGTGCTAAGAGGCCGCCGGCGGAAGCTTTCTTT; CDR3aa: CASAKRPPAEAFF
v_gene: TRBV7-9; abundance: -; len: 13; j_gene: TRBJ2-2; d_gene: -; CDR3nt: TGTGCCAGCAGCTTACTAGGAGCCGGGGAGCTGTTTTTT; CDR3aa: CASSLLGAGELFF
v_gene: TRBV5-1; abundance: -; len: 18; j_gene: TRBJ2-7; d_gene: TRBD2; CDR3nt: TGCGCCAGCAGCTGGGCTAGCGGGAGGGCCTTAAACTCCTACGAGCAGTACTTC; CDR3aa: CASSWASGRALNSYEQYF
v_gene: TRBV29-1; abundance: -; len: 16; j_gene: TRBJ2-1; d_gene: TRBD2; CDR3nt: TGCAGCGTGACTCTAGCGGGAGGGCCAAACTACAATGAGCAGTTCTTC; CDR3aa: CSVTLAGGPNYNEQFF
v_gene: TRBV7-9; abundance: -; len: 15; j_gene: TRBJ2-2; d_gene: -; CDR3nt: TGTGCCAGCAGCTTCGGTCTATTGAACACCGGGGAGCTGTTTTTT; CDR3aa: CASSFGLLNTGELFF
v_gene: TRBV4-1; abundance: -; len: 15; j_gene: TRBJ2-7; d_gene: -; CDR3nt: TGCGCCAGCAGCCAAGTCGGGGCCCCGGCGGGGGAGCAGTACTTC; CDR3aa: CASSQVGAPAGEQYF
v_gene: TRBV5-1; abundance: few; len: 16; j_gene: TRBJ2-7; d_gene: TRBD2; CDR3nt: TGCGCCAGCAGCCTAGGTTCTAGCGGGACTCCCATCGAGCAGTACTTC; CDR3aa: CASSLGSSGTPIEQYF
v_gene: TRBV5-1; abundance: -; len: 14; j_gene: TRBJ2-5; d_gene: -; CDR3nt: TGCGCCAGCAGCTTGGCGGAGGGGTGGGGGACCCAGTACTTC; CDR3aa: CASSLAEGWGTQYF
v_gene: TRBV5-1; abundance: -; len: 16; j_gene: TRBJ2-1; d_gene: -; CDR3nt: TGCGCCAGCAGCCCCGCCCCAGGGGAAGCTGGCAATGAGCAGTTCTTC; CDR3aa: CASSPAPGEAGNEQFF
v_gene: TRBV21-1; abundance: -; len: 12; j_gene: TRBJ1-2; d_gene: -; CDR3nt: TGTGCCAGCGCGTACTTTAACTATGGCTACACCTTC; CDR3aa: CASAYFNYGYTF
v_gene: TRBV29-1; abundance: -; len: 11; j_gene: TRBJ2-7; d_gene: -; CDR3nt: TGCAGCGTCGCGACAGCCCGGGAGCAGTACTTC; CDR3aa: CSVATAREQYF
v_gene: TRBV27; abundance: -; len: 16; j_gene: TRBJ1-4; d_gene: -; CDR3nt: TGTGCCAGCAGTTTTCTACCCCGGTTAGGGGGTGAAAAACTGTTTTTT; CDR3aa: CASSFLPRLGGEKLFF
v_gene: TRBV6-5; abundance: -; len: 14; j_gene: TRBJ2-1; d_gene: -; CDR3nt: TGTGCCAGCAGGAGGGGGGGCTCCTACAATGAGCAGTTCTTC; CDR3aa: CASRRGGSYNEQFF
v_gene: TRBV2; abundance: -; len: 11; j_gene: TRBJ2-1; d_gene: -; CDR3nt: TGTGCCAGCACCAGGGTGAATGAGCAGTTCTTC; CDR3aa: CASTRVNEQFF
v_gene: TRBV5-1; abundance: -; len: 17; j_gene: TRBJ2-1; d_gene: TRBD2; CDR3nt: TGCGCCAGCAGCTTGAGGGCTAGCGGGAGTACCTACAATGAGCAGTTCTTC; CDR3aa: CASSLRASGSTYNEQFF
v_gene: TRBV6-5; abundance: -; len: 15; j_gene: TRBJ1-3; d_gene: -; CDR3nt: TGTGCCAGCACTAGGGCAGGGCGCTCTGGAAACACCATATATTTT; CDR3aa: CASTRAGRSGNTIYF
v_gene: TRBV4-1; abundance: -; len: 18; j_gene: TRBJ2-2; d_gene: -; CDR3nt: TGCGCCAGCAGCCGACACCCCGTAATAGCGGAGGTCACCGGGGAGCTGTTTTTT; CDR3aa: CASSRHPVIAEVTGELFF
v_gene: TRBV6-1; abundance: -; len: 15; j_gene: TRBJ2-1; d_gene: -; CDR3nt: TGTGCCAGCAGTGAACCTAGGGGGGGTGGGAATGAGCAGTTCTTC; CDR3aa: CASSEPRGGGNEQFF
v_gene: TRBV30; abundance: -; len: 14; j_gene: TRBJ2-3; d_gene: TRBD2; CDR3nt: TGTGCCTGGAGTTTAGCGGGCCTCAAAAATACGCAGTATTTT; CDR3aa: CAWSLAGLKNTQYF
v_gene: TRBV28; abundance: -; len: 14; j_gene: TRBJ1-2; d_gene: TRBD1; CDR3nt: TGTGCCAGCAGTTCACAGGGGGCGGCATCTGGCTACACCTTC; CDR3aa: CASSSQGAASGYTF
v_gene: TRBV28; abundance: -; len: 15; j_gene: TRBJ1-5; d_gene: -; CDR3nt: TGTGCCAGCAGTTCCGCCCAATACAGGGATCAGCCCCAGCATTTT; CDR3aa: CASSSAQYRDQPQHF